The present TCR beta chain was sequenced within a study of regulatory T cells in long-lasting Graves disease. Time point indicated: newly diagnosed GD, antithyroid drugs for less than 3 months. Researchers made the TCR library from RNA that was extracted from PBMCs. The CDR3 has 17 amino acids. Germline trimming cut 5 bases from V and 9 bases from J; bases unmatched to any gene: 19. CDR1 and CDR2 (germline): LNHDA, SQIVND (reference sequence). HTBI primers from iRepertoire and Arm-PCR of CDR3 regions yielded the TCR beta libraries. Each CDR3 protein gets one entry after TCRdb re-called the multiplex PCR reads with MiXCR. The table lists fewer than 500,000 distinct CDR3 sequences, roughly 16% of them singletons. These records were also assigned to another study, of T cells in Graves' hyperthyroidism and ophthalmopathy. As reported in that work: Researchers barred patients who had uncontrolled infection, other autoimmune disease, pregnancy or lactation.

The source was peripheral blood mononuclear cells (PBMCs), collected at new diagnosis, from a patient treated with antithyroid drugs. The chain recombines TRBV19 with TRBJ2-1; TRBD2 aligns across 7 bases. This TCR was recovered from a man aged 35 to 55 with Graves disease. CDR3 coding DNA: TGTGCCAGTAGTGGGAGGGGATACGAGGTGGGTACAAGTGAGCAGTTCTTC. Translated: CASSGRGYEVGTSEQFF.